This T cell receptor (beta chain) was sequenced during a study of blood T cell repertoires in COVID-19. About the study: The origin of the acute and convalescent COVID-19 samples was the United States, Italy and Spain. T cells, B-cell-depleted T cells, or PBMCs provided the cDNA or gDNA that served as material.

CDR1 MNHEY and CDR2 SMNVEV come from the germline V gene (reference sequence). The CDR3 covers 11 residues. Trimming took off 6 bases at V and 9 bases at J, with 9 bases between the two ends. Original methodology: Using reference gene primer amplification, nucleated cell counts were estimated. Assay: immunoSEQ multiplex PCR; the TCRdb copy retains only in-frame clones and omits some. The D gene and trimming were derived from the DNA, and the V and J assignments and clone size from that table. The sample has 110,000 or so clones, more than 80% seen once; the top ten hold approximately 10%. This clone was seen a single time.

The sequence was collected from a woman in her seventies with acute or convalescent COVID-19. The sample consisted of peripheral blood. The chain links TRBV27 to TRBJ2-1; D not resolved. CDR3 DNA sequence: TGTGCCAGCAGCCACCTCGGTGAGCAGTTCTTC. Protein: CASSHLGEQFF.